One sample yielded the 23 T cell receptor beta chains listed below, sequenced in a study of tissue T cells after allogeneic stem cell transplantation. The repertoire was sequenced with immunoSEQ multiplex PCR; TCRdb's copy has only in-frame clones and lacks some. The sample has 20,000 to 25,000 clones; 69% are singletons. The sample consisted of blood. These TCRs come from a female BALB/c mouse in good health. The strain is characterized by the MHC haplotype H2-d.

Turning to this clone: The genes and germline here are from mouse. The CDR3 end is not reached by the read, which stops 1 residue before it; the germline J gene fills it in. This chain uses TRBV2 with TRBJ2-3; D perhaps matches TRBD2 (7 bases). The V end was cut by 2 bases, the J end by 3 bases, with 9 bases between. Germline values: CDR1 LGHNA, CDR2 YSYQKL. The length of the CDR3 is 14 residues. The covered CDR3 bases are TGTGCCAGCAGCCAACTGGGGGCGGCAGAAACGCTGTAT. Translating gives CASSQLGAAETLY. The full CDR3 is CASSQLGAAETLYF.

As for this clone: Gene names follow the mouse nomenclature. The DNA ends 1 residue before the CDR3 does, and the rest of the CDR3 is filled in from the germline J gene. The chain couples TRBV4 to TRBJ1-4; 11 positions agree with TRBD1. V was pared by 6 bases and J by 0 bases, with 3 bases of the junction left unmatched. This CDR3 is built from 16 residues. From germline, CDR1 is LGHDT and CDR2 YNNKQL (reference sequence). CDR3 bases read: TGTGCCAGCAGGGGGACAGGGGGAATTTCCAACGAAAGATTATTT. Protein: CASRGTGGISNERLF. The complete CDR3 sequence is CASRGTGGISNERLFF.

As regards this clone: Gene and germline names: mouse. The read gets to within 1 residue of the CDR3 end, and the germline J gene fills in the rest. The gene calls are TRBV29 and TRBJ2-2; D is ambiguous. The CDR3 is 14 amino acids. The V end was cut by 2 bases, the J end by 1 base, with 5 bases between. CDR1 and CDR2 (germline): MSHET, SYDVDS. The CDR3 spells CASSLPGNTGQLYF. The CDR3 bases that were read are TGTGCTAGCAGTTTACCGGGAAACACCGGGCAGCTCTAC.

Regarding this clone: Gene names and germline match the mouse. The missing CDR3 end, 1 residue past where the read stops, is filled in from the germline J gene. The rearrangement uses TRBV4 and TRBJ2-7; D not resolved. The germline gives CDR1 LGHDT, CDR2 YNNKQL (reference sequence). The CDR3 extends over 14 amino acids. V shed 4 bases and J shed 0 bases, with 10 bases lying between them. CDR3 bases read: TGTGCCAGCAGCTCGGGAGGGAGCTCCTATGAACAGTAC. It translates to CASSSGGSSYEQY. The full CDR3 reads CASSSGGSSYEQYF.

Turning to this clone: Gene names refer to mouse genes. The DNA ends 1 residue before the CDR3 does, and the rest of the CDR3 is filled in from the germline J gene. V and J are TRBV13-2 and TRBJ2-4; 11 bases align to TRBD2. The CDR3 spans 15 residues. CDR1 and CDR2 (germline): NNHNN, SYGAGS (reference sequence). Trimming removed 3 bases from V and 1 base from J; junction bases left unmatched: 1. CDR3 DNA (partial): TGTGCCAGCGGTGGGGGACTGGGGGGTCAAAACACCTTGTAC. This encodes CASGGGLGGQNTLY. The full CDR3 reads CASGGGLGGQNTLYF.

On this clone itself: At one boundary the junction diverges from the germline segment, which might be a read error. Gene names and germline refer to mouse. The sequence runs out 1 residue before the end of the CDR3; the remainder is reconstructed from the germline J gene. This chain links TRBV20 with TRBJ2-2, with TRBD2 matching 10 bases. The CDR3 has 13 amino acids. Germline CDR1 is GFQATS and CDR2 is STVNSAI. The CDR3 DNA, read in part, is TGTGGTGCTGGGGACTGGGGCACCGGGCAGCTCTAC. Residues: CGAGDWGTGQLY. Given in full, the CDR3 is CGAGDWGTGQLYF. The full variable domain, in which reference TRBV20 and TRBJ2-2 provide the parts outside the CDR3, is GALVYQYPRRTICKSGTSMRMECQAVGFQATSVAWYRQSPQKTFELIALSTVNSAIKYEQNFTQEKFPISHPNLSFSSMTVLNAYLEDRGLYLCGAGDWGTGQLYFGEGSKLTVL.

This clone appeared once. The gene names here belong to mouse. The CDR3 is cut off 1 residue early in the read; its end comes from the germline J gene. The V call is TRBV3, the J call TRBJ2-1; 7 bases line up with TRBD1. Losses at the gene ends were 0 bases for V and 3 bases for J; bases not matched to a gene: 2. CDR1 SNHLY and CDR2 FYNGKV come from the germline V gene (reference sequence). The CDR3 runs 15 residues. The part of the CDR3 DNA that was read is TGTGCCAGCAGCTTAGCTCCAGGGGGCTATGCTGAGCAGTTC. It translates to CASSLAPGGYAEQF. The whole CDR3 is CASSLAPGGYAEQFF. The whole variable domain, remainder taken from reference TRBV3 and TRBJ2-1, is GPKVLQIPSHQIIDMGQMVTLNCDPVSNHLYFYWYKQILGQQMEFLVNFYNGKVMEKSKLFKDQFSVERPDGSYFTLKIQPTALEDSAVYFCASSLAPGGYAEQFFGPGTRLTVL.

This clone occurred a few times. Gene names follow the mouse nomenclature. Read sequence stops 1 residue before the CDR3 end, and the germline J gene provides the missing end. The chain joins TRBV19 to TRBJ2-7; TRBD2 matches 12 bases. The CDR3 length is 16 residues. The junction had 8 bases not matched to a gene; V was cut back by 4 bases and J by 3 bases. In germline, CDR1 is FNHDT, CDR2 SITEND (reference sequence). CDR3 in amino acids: CASSPGTGGFFYEQYF. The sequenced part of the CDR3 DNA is TGTGCCAGCAGTCCCGGGACTGGGGGGTTCTTCTATGAACAGTAC.

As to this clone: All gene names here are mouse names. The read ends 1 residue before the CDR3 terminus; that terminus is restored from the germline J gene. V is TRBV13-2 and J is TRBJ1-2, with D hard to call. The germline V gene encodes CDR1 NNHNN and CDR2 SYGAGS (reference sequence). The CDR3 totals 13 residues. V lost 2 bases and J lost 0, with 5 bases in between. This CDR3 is CASGETPNSDYTF. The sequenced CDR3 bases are TGTGCCAGCGGTGAGACACCAAACTCCGACTACACC.

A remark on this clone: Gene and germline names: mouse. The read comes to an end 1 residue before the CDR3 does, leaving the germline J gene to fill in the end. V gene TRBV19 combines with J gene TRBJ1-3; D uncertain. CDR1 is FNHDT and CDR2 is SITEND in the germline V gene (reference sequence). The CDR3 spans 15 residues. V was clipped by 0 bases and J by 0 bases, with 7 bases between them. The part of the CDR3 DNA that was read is TGTGCCAGCAGTATAGGGCCAGCTTCTGGAAATACGCTCTAT. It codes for CASSIGPASGNTLY. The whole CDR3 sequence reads CASSIGPASGNTLYF.

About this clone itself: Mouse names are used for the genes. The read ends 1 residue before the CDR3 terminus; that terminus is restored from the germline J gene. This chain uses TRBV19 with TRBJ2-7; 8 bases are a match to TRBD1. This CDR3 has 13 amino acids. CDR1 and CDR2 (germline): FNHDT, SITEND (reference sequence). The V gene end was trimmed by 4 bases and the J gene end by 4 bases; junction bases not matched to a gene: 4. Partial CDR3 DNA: TGTGCCAGCAGTCCCCGGGACAGGTATGAACAGTAC. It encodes CASSPRDRYEQY. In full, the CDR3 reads CASSPRDRYEQYF.

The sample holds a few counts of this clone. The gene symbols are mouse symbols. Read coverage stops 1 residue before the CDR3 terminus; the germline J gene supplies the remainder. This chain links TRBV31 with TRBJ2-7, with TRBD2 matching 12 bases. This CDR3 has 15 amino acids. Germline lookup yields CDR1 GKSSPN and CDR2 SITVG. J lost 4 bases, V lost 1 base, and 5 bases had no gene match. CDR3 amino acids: CAWSPRGTGGYEQYF. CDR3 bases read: TGTGCCTGGAGTCCCCGCGGGACTGGGGGGTATGAACAGTAC.

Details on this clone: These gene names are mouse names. CDR3 residues: CASSQDGQGYNSPLYF. The sequenced CDR3 bases are TGTGCCAGCAGCCAAGACGGACAGGGATATAATTCGCCCCTCTAC. This rearrangement joins TRBV5 to TRBJ1-6, with TRBD1 matching over 8 bases. Coverage ceases 1 residue before the CDR3 finishes, and the germline J gene fills in the end. Being an ORF, TRBJ1-6 has a function that is uncertain. The CDR3 is made up of 16 amino acids. Germline V lookup: CDR1 LGHNA, CDR2 YNLKQL (reference sequence). The trim removed 0 bases at V and 4 bases at J, leaving 2 bases unmatched.

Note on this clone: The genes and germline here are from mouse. The sequenced part of the CDR3 DNA is TGTGCCAGCGGTGATGCTTCAATTTCCAACGAAAGATTATTT. Protein product: CASGDASISNERLF. The whole CDR3 protein reads CASGDASISNERLFF. The rearrangement uses TRBV13-2 and TRBJ1-4; D gene unclear. The CDR3 end is not reached by the read, which stops 1 residue before it; the germline J gene fills it in. CDR1 and CDR2 from the germline V gene are NNHNN and SYGAGS (reference sequence). V was cut by 0 bases and J by 0 bases, with 6 bases left in between. The CDR3 length is 15 residues.

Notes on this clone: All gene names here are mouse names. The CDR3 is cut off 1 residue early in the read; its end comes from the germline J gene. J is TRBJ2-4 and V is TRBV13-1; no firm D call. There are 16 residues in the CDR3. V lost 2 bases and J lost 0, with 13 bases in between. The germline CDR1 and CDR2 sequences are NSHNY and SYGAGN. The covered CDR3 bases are TGTGCCAGCAGTGAAGAGATAGGGTCTAGTCAAAACACCTTGTAC. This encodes CASSEEIGSSQNTLY. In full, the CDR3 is CASSEEIGSSQNTLYF.

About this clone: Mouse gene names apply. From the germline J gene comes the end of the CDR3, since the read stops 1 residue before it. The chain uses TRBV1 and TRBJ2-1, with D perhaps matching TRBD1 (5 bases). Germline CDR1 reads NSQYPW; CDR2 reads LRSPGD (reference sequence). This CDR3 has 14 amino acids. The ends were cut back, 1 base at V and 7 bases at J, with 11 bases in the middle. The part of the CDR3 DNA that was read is TGCACCTGCAGTGCAGTGGCAGGGAGGGCTGAGCAGTTC. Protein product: CTCSAVAGRAEQF. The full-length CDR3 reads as CTCSAVAGRAEQFF.

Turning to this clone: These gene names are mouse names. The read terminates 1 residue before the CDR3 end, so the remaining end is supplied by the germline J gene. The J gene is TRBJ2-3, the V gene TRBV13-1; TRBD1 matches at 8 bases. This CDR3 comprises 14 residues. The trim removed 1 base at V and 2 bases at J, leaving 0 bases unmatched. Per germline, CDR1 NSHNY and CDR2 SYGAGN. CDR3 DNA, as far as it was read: TGTGCCAGCAGTGATCAGGGGGCTGCAGAAACGCTGTAT. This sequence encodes CASSDQGAAETLY. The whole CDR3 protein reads CASSDQGAAETLYF.

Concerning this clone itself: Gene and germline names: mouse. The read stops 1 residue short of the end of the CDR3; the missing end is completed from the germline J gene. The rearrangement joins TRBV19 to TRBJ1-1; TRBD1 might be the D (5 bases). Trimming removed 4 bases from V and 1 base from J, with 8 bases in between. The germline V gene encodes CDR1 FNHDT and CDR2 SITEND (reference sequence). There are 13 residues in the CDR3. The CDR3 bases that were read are TGTGCCAGCAGTCCCGACAGGAACACAGAAGTCTTC. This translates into CASSPDRNTEVF. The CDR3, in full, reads CASSPDRNTEVFF.

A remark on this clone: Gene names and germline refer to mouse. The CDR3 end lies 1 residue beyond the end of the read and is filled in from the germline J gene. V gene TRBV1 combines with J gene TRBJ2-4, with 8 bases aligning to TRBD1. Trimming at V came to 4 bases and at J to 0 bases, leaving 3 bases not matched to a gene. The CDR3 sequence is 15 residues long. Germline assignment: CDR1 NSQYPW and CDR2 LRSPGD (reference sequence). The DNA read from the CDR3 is TGCACCTGCAGTGGCAGGGGGCGGAGTCAAAACACCTTGTAC. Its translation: CTCSGRGRSQNTLY. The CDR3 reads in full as CTCSGRGRSQNTLYF.

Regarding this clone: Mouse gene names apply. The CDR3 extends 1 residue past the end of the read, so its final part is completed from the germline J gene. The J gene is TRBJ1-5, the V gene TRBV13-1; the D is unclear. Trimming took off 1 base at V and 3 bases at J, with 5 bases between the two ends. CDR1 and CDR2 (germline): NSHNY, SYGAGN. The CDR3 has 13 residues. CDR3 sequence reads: CASSDHSNQAPLF. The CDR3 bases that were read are TGTGCCAGCAGTGATCACAGCAACCAGGCTCCGCTT.

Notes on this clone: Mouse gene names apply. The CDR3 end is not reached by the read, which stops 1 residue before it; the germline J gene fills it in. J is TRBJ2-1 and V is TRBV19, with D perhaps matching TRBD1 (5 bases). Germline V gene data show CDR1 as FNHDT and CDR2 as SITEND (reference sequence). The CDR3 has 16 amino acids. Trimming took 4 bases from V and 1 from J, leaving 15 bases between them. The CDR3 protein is CASSSPQGGNYAEQFF. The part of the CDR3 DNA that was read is TGTGCCAGCAGTTCACCGCAGGGCGGGAACTATGCTGAGCAGTTC.

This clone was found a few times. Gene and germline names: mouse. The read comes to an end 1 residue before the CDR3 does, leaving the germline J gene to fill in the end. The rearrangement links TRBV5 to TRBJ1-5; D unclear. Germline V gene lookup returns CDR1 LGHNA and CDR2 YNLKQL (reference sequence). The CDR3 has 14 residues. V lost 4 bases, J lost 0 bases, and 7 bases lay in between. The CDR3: CASSPLNNNQAPLF. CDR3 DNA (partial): TGTGCCAGCAGCCCCCTTAATAACAACCAGGCTCCGCTT.

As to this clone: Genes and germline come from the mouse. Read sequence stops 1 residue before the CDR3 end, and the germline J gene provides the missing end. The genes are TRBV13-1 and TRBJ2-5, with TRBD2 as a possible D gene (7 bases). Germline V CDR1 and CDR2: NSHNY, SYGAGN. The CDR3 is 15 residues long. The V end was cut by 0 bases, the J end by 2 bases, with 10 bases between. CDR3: CASSDARGGQDTQYF. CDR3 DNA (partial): TGTGCCAGCAGTGATGCAAGGGGGGGCCAAGACACCCAGTAC.